The 13 T cell receptor beta chains presented below share a single source sample, sequenced in a study of blood T cell repertoires in COVID-19. Profiling relied on immunoSEQ multiplex PCR, and the TCRdb table lists in-frame clones only, not all of them. Here the sample spans about 160,000 clones, around 93% being singletons. Sequenced input: peripheral blood. All receptors derive from a young man with COVID-19, enrolled during active disease.

The V call is TRBV6-5, the J call TRBJ1-2; D remains unclear. Between the trimmed V and J ends, which lost 7 bases and 10 bases, there was a span of 16 bases. Germline CDR1 reads MNHEY; CDR2 reads SVGAGI. The CDR3 loop spans 12 amino acids. The CDR3 region is CASTQEGRYYTF. The DNA of the CDR3 is TGTGCCAGCACCCAAGAGGGCAGATACTACACCTTC.

V and J are TRBV29-1 and TRBJ1-1, with a weak D call TRBD1 (5 bases). CDR1 is SQVTM, CDR2 ANQGSEA, per germline. V lost 0 bases and J 2 bases, leaving 10 bases between the germline ends. CDR3 length equals 14 residues. CDR3 sequence reads: CSVEDLRANTEAFF. In nucleotides, the CDR3 is TGCAGCGTTGAAGACCTCAGGGCTAACACTGAAGCTTTCTTT.

This clone was counted once. The rearrangement joins TRBV3-1 (or the pseudogene TRBV3-2) to TRBJ1-2; tentatively, D is TRBD1 (5 bases). V was shortened by 8 bases and J by 3 bases, with 13 bases between the two germline ends. There are 13 residues in the CDR3. In germline, CDR1 is LGHDT, CDR2 YNNKEL (reference sequence). CDR3 residues: CASPGGVDYGYTF. The DNA for the CDR3 is TGTGCCAGCCCCGGGGGGGTCGACTATGGCTACACCTTC.

The rearrangement joins TRBV18 to TRBJ2-2, with 12 bases fitting TRBD2. There are 16 residues in the CDR3. Trimming removed 6 bases from V and 2 bases from J; junction bases left unmatched: 4. Per the germline V gene, CDR1 is KGHSH and CDR2 is LQKENI. The CDR3 DNA reads TGTGCCAGCTCTTTGACTAGCGGGGGCAACACCGGGGAGCTGTTTTTT. Amino acids: CASSLTSGGNTGELFF.

The CDR3 here is CASSTWDRNTEAFF. The CDR3 coding sequence is TGTGCCAGCAGCACTTGGGACAGGAACACTGAAGCTTTCTTT. The V gene is TRBV9, the J gene TRBJ1-1; the match to TRBD1 covers 7 bases. Germline V CDR1 and CDR2: SGDLS, YYNGEE. This CDR3 is built from 14 residues. Trimming cost V 4 bases and J 1 base; bases outside gene matches: 4. The whole variable domain, filled in from reference TRBV9 and TRBJ1-1, reads DSGVTQTPKHLITATGQRVTLRCSPRSGDLSVYWYQQSLDQGLQFLIQYYNGEERAKGNILERFSAQQFPDLHSELNLSSLELGDSALYFCASSTWDRNTEAFFGQGTRLTVV.

The CDR3 here is CASSAGRAERTQYF. CDR3 nucleotide sequence: TGTGCCAGCAGCGCCGGGAGGGCCGAGCGGACCCAGTACTTC. The chain recombines TRBV7-2 with TRBJ2-5, with 8 bases lining up with TRBD2. The CDR3 is 14 residues long. Losses at the gene ends were 5 bases for V and 7 bases for J; bases not matched to a gene: 9. Germline V gives CDR1 SGHTA, CDR2 FQGNSA.

The chain employs TRBV11-3 and TRBJ2-1; 7 bases align to TRBD1. The germline V gene has CDR1 SGHNT and CDR2 YENEEA. The trim removed 5 bases at V and 1 base at J, leaving 5 bases unmatched. The CDR3 length is 15 residues. Here the CDR3 DNA reads TGTGCCAGCAGCCTGACAGGGTTGTCCTACAATGAGCAGTTCTTC. Translated, it gives CASSLTGLSYNEQFF.

The chain is built from TRBV5-4 and TRBJ1-2; 7 nucleotides align to TRBD1. Germline CDR1 SGHNT, CDR2 YYREEE (reference sequence). The CDR3 contains 15 residues. The ends lost 4 bases at V and 4 bases at J; junction bases unmatched: 10. CDR3 sequence (DNA): TGTGCCAGCAGCGATTACAGGGGAATAGTCTATGGCTACACCTTC. Translated, it gives CASSDYRGIVYGYTF.

V gene TRBV19 combines with J gene TRBJ1-1; no firm D call. The CDR3 extends over 13 amino acids. CDR1 is LNHDA, CDR2 SQIVND, per germline (reference sequence). The ends were cut back, 3 bases at V and 1 base at J, with 6 bases in the middle. The CDR3 loop reads CASSINRNTEAFF. The CDR3 nucleotides are TGTGCCAGTAGTATCAACAGGAACACTGAAGCTTTCTTT.

This clone occurred once. The rearrangement joins TRBV7-2 to TRBJ2-7; D remains ambiguous. Per germline, CDR1 SGHTA and CDR2 FQGNSA. V lost 0 bases to trimming and J lost 4 bases, with 4 bases between them. The CDR3 loop spans 12 amino acids. The CDR3 reads CASSLAEYEQYF. CDR3 coding DNA: TGTGCCAGCAGCTTAGCGGAGTACGAGCAGTACTTC. Full variable domain (missing parts from reference TRBV7-2 and TRBJ2-7): GAGVSQSPSNKVTEKGKDVELRCDPISGHTALYWYRQSLGQGLEFLIYFQGNSAPDKSGLPSDRFSAERTGGSVSTLTIQRTQQEDSAVYLCASSLAEYEQYFGPGTRLTVT.

V gene TRBV6-5 combines with J gene TRBJ1-1, with TRBD1 identical over 8 bases. Germline CDR1 MNHEY, CDR2 SVGAGI. The CDR3 has 14 amino acids. After removal of 5 bases from V and 5 bases from J, the junction contained 7 bases not matched to a gene. CDR3 sequence: CASSNTGGRTEAFF. In DNA, the CDR3 is TGTGCCAGCAGTAATACAGGGGGACGGACTGAAGCTTTCTTT.

This clone was observed a single time. In DNA form, the CDR3 reads TGTGCCATCAGGGCGACAGGGGATACTGACTACACCTTC. Protein product: CAIRATGDTDYTF. The rearrangement joins TRBV10-3 to TRBJ1-2, with TRBD1 matching 8 bases. The trim removed 6 bases at V and 10 bases at J, leaving 10 bases unmatched. The CDR3 is 13 residues long. The germline CDR1 and CDR2 sequences are ENHRY and SYGVKD.

This clone was observed many times. The chain recombines TRBV7-6 with TRBJ1-2; 8 bases agree with TRBD1. The CDR3 has 16 residues. With 5 bases clipped from V and 0 bases from J, the junction kept 8 bases outside the gene matches. The germline gives CDR1 SGHVS, CDR2 FNYEAQ. The CDR3 loop is CASSNRQGPANYGYTF. Here the CDR3 DNA reads TGTGCCAGCAGCAATCGACAGGGGCCAGCTAACTATGGCTACACCTTC.